This T cell receptor (beta chain) was sequenced for a study of blood T cell repertoires in COVID-19 (dated by TCRdb to about 2020). With regard to the full study: The collaborator samples originated in the United States, Italy and Spain and spanned the acute and convalescent phases of COVID-19. The prospective study material was composed of cDNA or gDNA derived from T cells, B-cell-depleted T cells, or PBMCs. Deeply sampled blood TCRbeta repertoires from subjects exposed to, actively infected with, or recovered from COVID-19 were included in the dataset. The repertoires were released in a freely available public database meant as a resource for research on the immune response to SARS-CoV-2. Samples came from the ongoing ImmuneRACE study (first 160 participants) plus 1,254 subjects from 6 global collaborators. A de-identified subject ID, COVID-19 status, age in years and sex were almost always included in the sample metadata. HLA class I and class II types, where available, came from metadata supplied by the sample provider rather than from assay-based typing. General findings and caveats noted by the study authors: Clinical and demographic metadata were provided uncurated, with the amount varying by source and participant.

TCRbeta CDR3 regions were amplified from genomic DNA using the immunoSEQ Assay, a bias-controlled multiplex PCR. In the source study's methods: The number of nucleated cells in each sample was estimated from the amplification of reference gene primers within the assay. Sequence reads were collapsed and filtered to measure the absolute abundance of every unique TCRbeta CDR3 rearrangement. For each sample, productive Simpson clonality was calculated by taking the square root of Simpson's diversity index across productive rearrangements. Here the immuneACCESS table is served through TCRdb, limited to in-frame sequences with V and J called. Missing clones are a known gap in these copies; in checked studies unresolved V genes cover under half, and the rest lacks a known reason. V and J calls and clone size come straight from that table; D and trimming were deduced from the DNA. Here the sample has 150,000 to 200,000 clones; approximately 86% occur a single time. The ten biggest clones cover about 3.5% of the sample.

Notes on this clone: The antigen this receptor binds is unknown. Nothing much larger sits one base from this clone, and base qualities are not available.

Collaborating institutions collected whole blood in K2EDTA tubes following their own protocols. For TCRbeta analysis, collaborator samples were shipped as frozen whole blood, as isolated PBMCs, or as DNA extracted from either sample type. This receptor was obtained from a man aged 65-85 years with acute or convalescent COVID-19. The specimen sequenced was peripheral blood.

The DNA reads as follows: TGTGCCAGCAGTTCACAGGGGCCTCGGACTGAAGCTTTCTTT. Its protein reads: CASSSQGPRTEAFF. The V and J segments used are TRBV6-5 and TRBJ1-1; TRBD1 aligns with 7 central bases. Taken from cysteine to phenylalanine, the CDR3 has 14 residues. The DNA shown is the 42-base CDR3, in frame from base 1. V lost 4 bases and J lost 5 bases, and the count of bases not matched to a germline gene is 7. From a lookup of the germline V gene, CDR1 and CDR2 are MNHEY and SVGAGI.